This is a list of T cell receptor beta chains from one sample in a study of identical twins. TCRdb fed the 5' RACE reads into MiXCR, producing one record per CDR3 protein. The sample lists 1.5 million to 2 million distinct CDR3 sequences, about 30% seen once, with under 0.35% in the top ten. The sample taken for sequencing was cord blood. The receptors were sampled from a newborn girl in good health. Each CDR3 is given with its conserved first and last residue. Fields, in order: J gene, clone size, V gene, CDR3 length, D gene, CDR3 DNA, CDR3 protein. A D gene is named only where the DNA matches it firmly. Clone size, where shown, is once, few, many, or a class for clones that have expanded.

j_gene: TRBJ2-7
abundance: .
v_gene: TRBV10-3
len: 17
d_gene: TRBD2
CDR3nt: TGTGCCATCAGTGAGAGACTAGCGGGGGATTCTACCTACGAGCAGTACTTC
CDR3aa: CAISERLAGDSTYEQYF

j_gene: TRBJ2-1
abundance: .
v_gene: TRBV11-2
len: 14
d_gene: .
CDR3nt: TGTGCCGGCAGCTTAGAACTATTCAGGGGTGAGCAGTTCTTC
CDR3aa: CAGSLELFRGEQFF

j_gene: TRBJ1-6
abundance: .
v_gene: TRBV6-1
len: 15
d_gene: TRBD1
CDR3nt: TGTGCCAGCAGTGGATCCGGGACAGGGAAATTGCCCCCCCACTTT
CDR3aa: CASSGSGTGKLPPHF

j_gene: TRBJ2-1
abundance: .
v_gene: TRBV6-2/TRBV6-3
len: 14
d_gene: .
CDR3nt: TGTGCCAGCAGTTACAGGGCTAGATACAATGAGCAGTTCTTC
CDR3aa: CASSYRARYNEQFF

j_gene: TRBJ1-1
abundance: many
v_gene: TRBV20-1
len: 12
d_gene: .
CDR3nt: TGCAGTGCTAGAGGGCGGAACACTGAAGCTTTCTTT
CDR3aa: CSARGRNTEAFF

j_gene: TRBJ2-2
abundance: .
v_gene: TRBV12-3/TRBV12-4
len: 14
d_gene: TRBD1
CDR3nt: TGTGCCAGCAGTCCGACAGGGGGGCACGGGGAGCTGTTTTTT
CDR3aa: CASSPTGGHGELFF

j_gene: TRBJ2-7
abundance: .
v_gene: TRBV14
len: 19
d_gene: .
CDR3nt: TGTGCCAGCAGCCAAGATCGAACTCGTCGCGGCCGCGGCTCCTACGAGCAGTACTTC
CDR3aa: CASSQDRTRRGRGSYEQYF

j_gene: TRBJ2-2
abundance: few
v_gene: TRBV10-3
len: 15
d_gene: TRBD2
CDR3nt: TGTGCCATCAGTGGCGGGAGATTGGGCACCGGGGAGCTGTTTTTT
CDR3aa: CAISGGRLGTGELFF

j_gene: TRBJ2-1
abundance: few
v_gene: TRBV3-1
len: 14
d_gene: .
CDR3nt: TGTGCCAGCAGCGCCCGACAGTTCCAAGAGACCCAGTTCTTC
CDR3aa: CASSARQFQETQFF

j_gene: TRBJ2-7
abundance: few
v_gene: TRBV12-3/TRBV12-4
len: 18
d_gene: .
CDR3nt: TGTGCCAGCAGTTTAGCGTCAAGAGGGGAAGTGATCTCCTACGAGCAGTACTTC
CDR3aa: CASSLASRGEVISYEQYF

j_gene: TRBJ1-1
abundance: few
v_gene: TRBV20-1
len: 15
d_gene: .
CDR3nt: TGCAGTGCTAGAGATTCGGGGAGGGGGAACACTGAAGCTTTCTTT
CDR3aa: CSARDSGRGNTEAFF

j_gene: TRBJ1-1
abundance: .
v_gene: TRBV28
len: 15
d_gene: .
CDR3nt: TGTGCCAGCAAACCCCTTAGTCTCCAGAACACTGAAGCTTTCTTT
CDR3aa: CASKPLSLQNTEAFF

j_gene: TRBJ2-3
abundance: many
v_gene: TRBV13
len: 13
d_gene: .
CDR3nt: TGTGCCAGCAGGTCCGCTAGCACAGATACGCAGTATTTT
CDR3aa: CASRSASTDTQYF

j_gene: TRBJ2-2
abundance: .
v_gene: TRBV10-3
len: 14
d_gene: TRBD1
CDR3nt: TGTGCCATGGGGACAGGAGCCAACACCGGGGAGCTGTTTTTT
CDR3aa: CAMGTGANTGELFF

j_gene: TRBJ1-6
abundance: once
v_gene: TRBV30
len: 13
d_gene: .
CDR3nt: TGTGCCTGGAGTGTACCGGGAATTTCACCCCTCCACTTT
CDR3aa: CAWSVPGISPLHF

j_gene: TRBJ2-3
abundance: .
v_gene: TRBV6-5
len: 15
d_gene: TRBD1
CDR3nt: TGTGCCAGCAGCGGAGGGACAGGGGAAACAGATACGCAGTATTTT
CDR3aa: CASSGGTGETDTQYF

j_gene: TRBJ2-3
abundance: .
v_gene: TRBV27
len: 15
d_gene: TRBD1
CDR3nt: TGTGCCAGCAGTTTAAGCAGGGGGCCAGGAGATACGCAGTATTTT
CDR3aa: CASSLSRGPGDTQYF

j_gene: TRBJ1-1
abundance: .
v_gene: TRBV29-1
len: 13
d_gene: .
CDR3nt: TGCAGCGTTGAAGAGGGTTCGGTCACTGAAGCTTTCTTT
CDR3aa: CSVEEGSVTEAFF

j_gene: TRBJ2-7
abundance: .
v_gene: TRBV2
len: 14
d_gene: TRBD1
CDR3nt: TGTGCCAGCAAGATCGGGACAGGTCCCTACGAGCAGTACTTC
CDR3aa: CASKIGTGPYEQYF

j_gene: TRBJ2-5
abundance: few
v_gene: TRBV7-9
len: 16
d_gene: .
CDR3nt: TGTGCCAGCAGCTTAGATTCCTGGGACACCGAAGAGACCCAGTACTTC
CDR3aa: CASSLDSWDTEETQYF

j_gene: TRBJ1-2
abundance: .
v_gene: TRBV11-2
len: 13
d_gene: .
CDR3nt: TGTGCCAGCAGCTTAGACCTGGGTAATGGCTACACCTTC
CDR3aa: CASSLDLGNGYTF

j_gene: TRBJ2-5
abundance: .
v_gene: TRBV28
len: 13
d_gene: TRBD1
CDR3nt: TGTGCCAGCAGTGTACAGGGGTTGAAGACCCAGTACTTC
CDR3aa: CASSVQGLKTQYF

j_gene: TRBJ2-3
abundance: .
v_gene: TRBV2
len: 15
d_gene: .
CDR3nt: TGTGCCAGCAGTGAACGACTACCCCTCACAGATACGCAGTATTTT
CDR3aa: CASSERLPLTDTQYF

j_gene: TRBJ2-3
abundance: .
v_gene: TRBV5-5
len: 16
d_gene: TRBD1
CDR3nt: TGTGCCAGCAGCTGGGGACAGGGGGCTAGCACAGATACGCAGTATTTT
CDR3aa: CASSWGQGASTDTQYF

j_gene: TRBJ1-2
abundance: .
v_gene: TRBV27
len: 13
d_gene: .
CDR3nt: TGTGCCAGCAGTTCCAGGCAAGACTATGGCTACACCTTC
CDR3aa: CASSSRQDYGYTF

j_gene: TRBJ2-7
abundance: few
v_gene: TRBV27
len: 16
d_gene: TRBD1
CDR3nt: TGTGCCAGCAGTTTAACGCCGACAGGGATGACCTACGAGCAGTACTTC
CDR3aa: CASSLTPTGMTYEQYF

j_gene: TRBJ2-3
abundance: few
v_gene: TRBV27
len: 15
d_gene: .
CDR3nt: TGTGCCAGCAACTACCTGGGGGCCTCCACAGATACGCAGTATTTT
CDR3aa: CASNYLGASTDTQYF

j_gene: TRBJ2-1
abundance: .
v_gene: TRBV4-1
len: 14
d_gene: TRBD1
CDR3nt: TGCGCCAGCAGCCAAAAGGGGGCGGTCGATGAGCAGTTCTTC
CDR3aa: CASSQKGAVDEQFF

j_gene: TRBJ1-4
abundance: .
v_gene: TRBV20-1
len: 16
d_gene: .
CDR3nt: TGCAGTGCTAGGCCCTATTCCGCAGGGACGGGGGAAAAACTGTTTTTT
CDR3aa: CSARPYSAGTGEKLFF

j_gene: TRBJ2-7
abundance: .
v_gene: TRBV2
len: 13
d_gene: .
CDR3nt: TGTGCCAGCAGTGTTAATCTGATCTACGAGCAGTACTTC
CDR3aa: CASSVNLIYEQYF

j_gene: TRBJ1-2
abundance: .
v_gene: TRBV4-1
len: 15
d_gene: .
CDR3nt: TGCGCCAGCAGCCAAGATCCCGGACACCTCATTGGCTACACCTTC
CDR3aa: CASSQDPGHLIGYTF

j_gene: TRBJ2-3
abundance: .
v_gene: TRBV7-9
len: 16
d_gene: .
CDR3nt: TGTGCCAGCAGTCCGGGCCCCTGGACTCTCACAGATACGCAGTATTTT
CDR3aa: CASSPGPWTLTDTQYF

j_gene: TRBJ2-7
abundance: few
v_gene: TRBV20-1
len: 13
d_gene: .
CDR3nt: TGCAGTGCTTACAGGGGGGACTACTACGAGCAGTACTTC
CDR3aa: CSAYRGDYYEQYF

j_gene: TRBJ2-1
abundance: many
v_gene: TRBV20-1
len: 14
d_gene: TRBD2
CDR3nt: TGCAGTGCTTCCGGGACTAGCGGGTACAATGAGCAGTTCTTC
CDR3aa: CSASGTSGYNEQFF

j_gene: TRBJ2-3
abundance: few
v_gene: TRBV11-2
len: 13
d_gene: .
CDR3nt: TGTGCCAGCAGCTTAGATGGGATAGATACGCAGTATTTT
CDR3aa: CASSLDGIDTQYF

j_gene: TRBJ1-4
abundance: .
v_gene: TRBV28
len: 14
d_gene: .
CDR3nt: TGTGCCAGCAGTTTCCCCAGGGGAAGTGAAAGACTGTTTTTT
CDR3aa: CASSFPRGSERLFF

j_gene: TRBJ2-1
abundance: .
v_gene: TRBV12-3/TRBV12-4
len: 15
d_gene: .
CDR3nt: TGTGCCAGCAGTTTCAGGCTAGGAGGAGTCAATGAGCAGTTCTTC
CDR3aa: CASSFRLGGVNEQFF

j_gene: TRBJ2-5
abundance: few
v_gene: TRBV20-1
len: 13
d_gene: .
CDR3nt: TGCAGTGCTAGAGTGGGGGCCCAAGAGACCCAGTACTTC
CDR3aa: CSARVGAQETQYF

j_gene: TRBJ1-1
abundance: .
v_gene: TRBV18
len: 14
d_gene: .
CDR3nt: TGTGCCAGCTCACCGGTCGGGCCCCTCACTGAAGCTTTCTTT
CDR3aa: CASSPVGPLTEAFF

j_gene: TRBJ2-7
abundance: .
v_gene: TRBV7-2
len: 13
d_gene: .
CDR3nt: TGTGCCAGCAGCTTCAACCCGACCTACGAGCAGTACTTC
CDR3aa: CASSFNPTYEQYF

j_gene: TRBJ2-1
abundance: few
v_gene: TRBV6-2/TRBV6-3
len: 15
d_gene: TRBD2
CDR3nt: TGTGCCAGCACTCCTAGCGGAGTCTCCTACAATGAGCAGTTCTTC
CDR3aa: CASTPSGVSYNEQFF

j_gene: TRBJ2-7
abundance: .
v_gene: TRBV10-3
len: 15
d_gene: TRBD1
CDR3nt: TGTGCCATCAGTGACCGGACAGGAGCGTACAATGAGCAGTACTTC
CDR3aa: CAISDRTGAYNEQYF

j_gene: TRBJ2-3
abundance: few
v_gene: TRBV12-3/TRBV12-4
len: 15
d_gene: .
CDR3nt: TGTGCCAGCAGTTTCAGGCGGCTCTTCACAGATACGCAGTATTTT
CDR3aa: CASSFRRLFTDTQYF

j_gene: TRBJ1-5
abundance: few
v_gene: TRBV4-1
len: 15
d_gene: TRBD1
CDR3nt: TGCGCCAGCAGCCTCCGACAGGGGAACAATCAGCCCCAGCATTTT
CDR3aa: CASSLRQGNNQPQHF

j_gene: TRBJ1-1
abundance: .
v_gene: TRBV6-5
len: 11
d_gene: .
CDR3nt: TGTGCCAGCAGTTCCCACGAGACAGCTTTCTTT
CDR3aa: CASSSHETAFF

j_gene: TRBJ2-6
abundance: .
v_gene: TRBV10-3
len: 14
d_gene: .
CDR3nt: TGTGCCATCTCGGGAGACCCTGGGGCCAACGTCCTGACTTTC
CDR3aa: CAISGDPGANVLTF

j_gene: TRBJ2-6
abundance: .
v_gene: TRBV19
len: 14
d_gene: .
CDR3nt: TGTGCCACCGGGACGGTCTCTGGGGCCAACGTCCTGACTTTC
CDR3aa: CATGTVSGANVLTF

j_gene: TRBJ1-2
abundance: .
v_gene: TRBV6-5
len: 14
d_gene: .
CDR3nt: TGTGCCATTGGTTCCGGGCAGCGGGCTATTGGCTACACCTTC
CDR3aa: CAIGSGQRAIGYTF

j_gene: TRBJ1-2
abundance: .
v_gene: TRBV5-4
len: 16
d_gene: .
CDR3nt: TGTGCCAGCAGCTCCGTCGGGGTCGGAGCTAACCATGGCTACACCTTC
CDR3aa: CASSSVGVGANHGYTF

j_gene: TRBJ1-2
abundance: few
v_gene: TRBV10-2
len: 15
d_gene: .
CDR3nt: TGCGCCAGCACTAACCGCAGACTACCCTTAAATGTCTACACCTTC
CDR3aa: CASTNRRLPLNVYTF

j_gene: TRBJ2-1
abundance: few
v_gene: TRBV20-1
len: 14
d_gene: .
CDR3nt: TGCAGTGCTAGGGGTGCGGACTCCTACAATGAGCAGTTCTTC
CDR3aa: CSARGADSYNEQFF

j_gene: TRBJ2-1
abundance: few
v_gene: TRBV21-1
len: 16
d_gene: .
CDR3nt: TGTGCCAGCAGCATGTCGGCTAGCGGGCTCTACAATGAGCAGTTCTTC
CDR3aa: CASSMSASGLYNEQFF

j_gene: TRBJ2-7
abundance: .
v_gene: TRBV6-6
len: 15
d_gene: TRBD1
CDR3nt: TGTGCCAGCAGTTACTCGGACAGGGGTACAGGCGAGCAGTACTTC
CDR3aa: CASSYSDRGTGEQYF

j_gene: TRBJ2-7
abundance: .
v_gene: TRBV20-1
len: 13
d_gene: TRBD1
CDR3nt: TGCAGTGCTATAGACAGGGGAACGGTCGAGCAGTACTTC
CDR3aa: CSAIDRGTVEQYF

j_gene: TRBJ2-7
abundance: .
v_gene: TRBV15
len: 15
d_gene: .
CDR3nt: TGTGCCACCAGCAGAGATGGGTTGTCGAGTGACGAGCAGTACTTC
CDR3aa: CATSRDGLSSDEQYF